This TCR beta chain appears in the sequencing data of a study of molecular identifiers for immune sequencing clone quantification. Regarding the study as a whole: Clones above 20 RNA copies held over 98% of effector molecules, under 1% in naive cells.

TCRdb fed the PCR reads into MiXCR, producing one record per CDR3 protein. The sample lists around 480,000 distinct CDR3 sequences, about a fifth occurring once. This clonotype was counted a few times. Antigen specificity is unknown. Sequencing input: naive CD8+ T cells from blood, with Jurkat cell RNA spiked in. Regarding subset: FACS-sorted CD8+CD4-CCR7+CD45RA+ naive T cells. This TCR derives from a human donor in good health. Some libraries in this study had Jurkat cell RNA spiked in.

The CDR3 reads CASSVKKVIRLGKNIQYF. The CDR3 nucleotides are TGTGCCAGCAGCGTAAAGAAGGTGATTCGACTAGGGAAAAACATTCAGTACTTC. The V and J genes are TRBV9 and TRBJ2-4; D may be TRBD2 (6 bases). Trimming took off 1 base at V and 4 bases at J, with 21 bases between the two ends. The CDR3 has 18 amino acids. Per germline, CDR1 SGDLS and CDR2 YYNGEE.